This T cell receptor beta chain was recorded in a study of tumor and adjacent non-tumor tissue in lung cancer. About the research overall: The patients, around 10 men and several women, were roughly 30 to 76 with stage I to III disease.

This CDR3 contains 15 residues. Germline V lookup: CDR1 SGHRS, CDR2 YFSETQ. The V gene lost 4 bases and the J gene lost 6 bases, with 17 bases spanning the gap. Three rounds of nested PCR, following a modified ARM-PCR protocol, produced the TCRbeta library. TCRdb reprocessed the multiplex PCR reads via MiXCR and lists one record per CDR3 protein. Here the sample spans 90,000 to 100,000 distinct CDR3 sequences, 75% to 90% being singletons. The template was RNA from unsorted bulk tissue. This non-tumor lung sample came from over 3 cm beyond the tumor edge. Between August and November 2014, newly diagnosed, chemotherapy-naive lung cancer patients underwent thoracic surgery in China.

The sequencing sample was made of distant non-tumor lung tissue. The chain employs TRBV5-1 and TRBJ2-1, with D tentatively TRBD1 or TRBD2 (5 bases each). The clonotype was recovered from a man aged 55-75 years with small cell lung cancer. Here the CDR3 DNA reads TGCGCCAGCAGCGTGGGGACCCAGGAAGCCAATGAGCAGTTCTTC. Protein product: CASSVGTQEANEQFF.